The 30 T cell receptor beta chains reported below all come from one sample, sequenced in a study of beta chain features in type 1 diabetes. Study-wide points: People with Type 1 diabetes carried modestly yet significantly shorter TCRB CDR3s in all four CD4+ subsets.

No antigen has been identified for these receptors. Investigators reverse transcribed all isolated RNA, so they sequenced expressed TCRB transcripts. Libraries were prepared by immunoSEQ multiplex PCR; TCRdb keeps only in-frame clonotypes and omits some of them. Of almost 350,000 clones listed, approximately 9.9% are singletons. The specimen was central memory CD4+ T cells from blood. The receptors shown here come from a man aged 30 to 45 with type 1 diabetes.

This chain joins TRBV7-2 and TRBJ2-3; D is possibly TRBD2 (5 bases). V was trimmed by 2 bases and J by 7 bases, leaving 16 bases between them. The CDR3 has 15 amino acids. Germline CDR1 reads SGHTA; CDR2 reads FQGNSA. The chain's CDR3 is CASSLSPGLGNTQYF. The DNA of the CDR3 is TGTGCCAGCAGCTTAAGCCCGGGATTGGGGAATACGCAGTATTTT.

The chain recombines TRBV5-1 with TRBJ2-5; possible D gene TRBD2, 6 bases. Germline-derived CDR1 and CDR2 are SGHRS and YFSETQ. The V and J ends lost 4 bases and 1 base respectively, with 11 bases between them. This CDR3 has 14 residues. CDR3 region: CASSPGTLQETQYF. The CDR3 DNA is TGCGCCAGCAGCCCTGGGACTCTCCAAGAGACCCAGTACTTC. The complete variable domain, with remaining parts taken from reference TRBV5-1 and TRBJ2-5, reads KAGVTQTPRYLIKTRGQQVTLSCSPISGHRSVSWYQQTPGQGLQFLFEYFSETQRNKGNFPGRFSGRQFSNSRSEMNVSTLELGDSALYLCASSPGTLQETQYFGPGTRLLVL.

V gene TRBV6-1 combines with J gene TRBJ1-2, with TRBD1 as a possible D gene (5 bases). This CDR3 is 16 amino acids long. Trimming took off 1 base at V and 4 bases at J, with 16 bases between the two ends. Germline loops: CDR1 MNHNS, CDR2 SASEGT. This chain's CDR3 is CASSEGDQPRTYGYTF. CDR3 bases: TGTGCCAGCAGTGAAGGGGACCAACCGCGAACCTATGGCTACACCTTC.

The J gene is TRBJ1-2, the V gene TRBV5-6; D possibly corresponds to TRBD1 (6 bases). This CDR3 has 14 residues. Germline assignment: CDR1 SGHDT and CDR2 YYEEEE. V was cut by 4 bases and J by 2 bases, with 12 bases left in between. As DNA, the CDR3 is TGTGCCAGCAGCGCAGACAGGTGGAACTATGGCTACACCTTC. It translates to CASSADRWNYGYTF. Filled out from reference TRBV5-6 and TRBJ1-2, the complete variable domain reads DAGVTQSPTHLIKTRGQQVTLRCSPKSGHDTVSWYQQALGQGPQFIFQYYEEEERQRGNFPDRFSGHQFPNYSSELNVNALLLGDSALYLCASSADRWNYGYTFGSGTRLTVV.

CDR3 bases: TGTGCCAGCTCCCCGGGACTAGCGCGAGATACGCAGTATTTT. Encoded protein: CASSPGLARDTQYF. This rearrangement joins TRBV18 to TRBJ2-3; 10 nucleotides agree with TRBD2. The V gene end was trimmed by 6 bases and the J gene end by 5 bases; junction bases not matched to a gene: 5. Germline lookup yields CDR1 KGHSH and CDR2 LQKENI. The CDR3 sequence is 14 residues long.

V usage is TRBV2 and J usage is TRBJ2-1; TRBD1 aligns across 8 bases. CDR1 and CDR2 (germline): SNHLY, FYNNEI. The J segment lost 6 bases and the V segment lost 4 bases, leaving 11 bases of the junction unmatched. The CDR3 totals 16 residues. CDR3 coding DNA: TGTGCCAGCAGTGCCTTTTCGGGACAGGAGTCCAATGAGCAGTTCTTC. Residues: CASSAFSGQESNEQFF.

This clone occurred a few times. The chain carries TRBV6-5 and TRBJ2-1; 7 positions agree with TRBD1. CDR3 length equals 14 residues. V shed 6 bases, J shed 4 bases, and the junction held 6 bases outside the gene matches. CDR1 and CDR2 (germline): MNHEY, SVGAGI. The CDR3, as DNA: TGTGCCAGCAGGACCGGGACAGAGTACAATGAGCAGTTCTTC. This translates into CASRTGTEYNEQFF.

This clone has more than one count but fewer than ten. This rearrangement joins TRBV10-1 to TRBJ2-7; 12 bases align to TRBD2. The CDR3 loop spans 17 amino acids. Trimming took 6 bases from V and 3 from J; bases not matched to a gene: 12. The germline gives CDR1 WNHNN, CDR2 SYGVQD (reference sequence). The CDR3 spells CASRTSPRTSGVYEQYF. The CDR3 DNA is TGCGCCAGCAGGACTAGCCCAAGGACTAGCGGGGTCTACGAGCAGTACTTC.

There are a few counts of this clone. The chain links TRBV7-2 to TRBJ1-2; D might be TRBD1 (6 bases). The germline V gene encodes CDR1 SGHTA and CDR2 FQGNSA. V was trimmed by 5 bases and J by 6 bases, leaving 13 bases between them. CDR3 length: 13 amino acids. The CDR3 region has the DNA TGTGCCAGCAGCACCCAGGACAGCGATGGCTACACCTTC. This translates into CASSTQDSDGYTF. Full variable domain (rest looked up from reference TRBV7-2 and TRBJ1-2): GAGVSQSPSNKVTEKGKDVELRCDPISGHTALYWYRQSLGQGLEFLIYFQGNSAPDKSGLPSDRFSAERTGGSVSTLTIQRTQQEDSAVYLCASSTQDSDGYTFGSGTRLTVV.

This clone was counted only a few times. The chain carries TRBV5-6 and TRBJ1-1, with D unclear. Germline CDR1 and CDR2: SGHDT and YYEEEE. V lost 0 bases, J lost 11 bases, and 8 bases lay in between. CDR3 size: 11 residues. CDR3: CASSLGTYAFF. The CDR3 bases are TGTGCCAGCAGCTTGGGGACCTACGCTTTCTTT.

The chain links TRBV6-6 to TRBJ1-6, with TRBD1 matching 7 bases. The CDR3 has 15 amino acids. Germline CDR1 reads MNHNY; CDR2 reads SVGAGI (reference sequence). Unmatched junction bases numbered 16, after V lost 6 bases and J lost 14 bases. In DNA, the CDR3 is TGTGCCAGCAGGTATAAGGACAGGCCCTCGTCCACCCTCCACTTT. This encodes CASRYKDRPSSTLHF.

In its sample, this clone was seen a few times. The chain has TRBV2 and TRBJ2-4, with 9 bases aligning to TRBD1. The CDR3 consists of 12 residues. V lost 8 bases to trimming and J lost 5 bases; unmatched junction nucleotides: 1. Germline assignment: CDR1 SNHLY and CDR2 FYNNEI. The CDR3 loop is CASRQGENIQYF. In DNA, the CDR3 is TGTGCCAGCCGACAGGGGGAAAACATTCAGTACTTC. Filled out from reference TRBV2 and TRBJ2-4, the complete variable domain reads EPEVTQTPSHQVTQMGQEVILRCVPISNHLYFYWYRQILGQKVEFLVSFYNNEISEKSEIFDDQFSVERPDGSNFTLKIRSTKLEDSAMYFCASRQGENIQYFGAGTRLSVL.

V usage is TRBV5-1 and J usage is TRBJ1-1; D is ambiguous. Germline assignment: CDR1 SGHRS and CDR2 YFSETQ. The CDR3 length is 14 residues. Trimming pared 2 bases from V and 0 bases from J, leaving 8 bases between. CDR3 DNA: TGCGCCAGCAGCTTCGATGCCTTGAACACTGAAGCTTTCTTT. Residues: CASSFDALNTEAFF.

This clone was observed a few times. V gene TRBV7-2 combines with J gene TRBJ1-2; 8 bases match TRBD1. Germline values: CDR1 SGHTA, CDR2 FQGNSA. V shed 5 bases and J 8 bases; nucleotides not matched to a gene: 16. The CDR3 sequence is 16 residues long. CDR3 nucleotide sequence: TGTGCCAGCAGCCAAGCGACAGGGGCCCAGAGTAGCGGCTACACCTTC. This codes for CASSQATGAQSSGYTF.

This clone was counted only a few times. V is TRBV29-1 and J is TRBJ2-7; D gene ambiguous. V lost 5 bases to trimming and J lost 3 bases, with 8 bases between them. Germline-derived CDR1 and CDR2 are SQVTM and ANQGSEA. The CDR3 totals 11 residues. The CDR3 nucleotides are TGCAGCGTTTTTACCAGCTACGAGCAGTACTTC. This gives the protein CSVFTSYEQYF.

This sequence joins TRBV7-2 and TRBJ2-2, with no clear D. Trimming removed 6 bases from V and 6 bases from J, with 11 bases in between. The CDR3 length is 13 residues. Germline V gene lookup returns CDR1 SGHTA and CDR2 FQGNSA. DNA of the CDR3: TGTGCCAGCAGTTTATATATATCCGGGGAGCTGTTTTTT. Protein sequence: CASSLYISGELFF.

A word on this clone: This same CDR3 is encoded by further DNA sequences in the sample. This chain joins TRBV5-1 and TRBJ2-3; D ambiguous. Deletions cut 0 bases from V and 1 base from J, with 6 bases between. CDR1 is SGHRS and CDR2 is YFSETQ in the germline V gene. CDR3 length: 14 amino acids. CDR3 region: CASSLAQGTDTQYF. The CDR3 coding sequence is TGCGCCAGCAGCTTGGCCCAGGGCACAGATACGCAGTATTTT.

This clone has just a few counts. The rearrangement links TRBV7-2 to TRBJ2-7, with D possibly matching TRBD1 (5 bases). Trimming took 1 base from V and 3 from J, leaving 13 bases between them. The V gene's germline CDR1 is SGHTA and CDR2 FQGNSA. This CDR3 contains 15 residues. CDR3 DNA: TGTGCCAGCAGCTTAGGTTCAGGGTTCAGCTACGAGCAGTACTTC. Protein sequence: CASSLGSGFSYEQYF.

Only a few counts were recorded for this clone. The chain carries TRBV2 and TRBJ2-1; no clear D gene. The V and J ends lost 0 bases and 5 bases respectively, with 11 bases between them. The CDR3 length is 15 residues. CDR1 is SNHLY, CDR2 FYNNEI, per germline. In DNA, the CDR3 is TGTGCCAGCAGTGAAGCATCGATAGGAAACAATGAGCAGTTCTTC. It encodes CASSEASIGNNEQFF.

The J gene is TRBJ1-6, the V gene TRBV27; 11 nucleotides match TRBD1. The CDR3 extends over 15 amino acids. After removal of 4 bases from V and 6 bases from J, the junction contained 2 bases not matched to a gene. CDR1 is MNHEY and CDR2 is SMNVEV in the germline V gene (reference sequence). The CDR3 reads CASSSGTGGNSPLHF. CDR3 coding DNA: TGTGCCAGCAGTTCCGGGACAGGGGGTAATTCACCCCTCCACTTT.

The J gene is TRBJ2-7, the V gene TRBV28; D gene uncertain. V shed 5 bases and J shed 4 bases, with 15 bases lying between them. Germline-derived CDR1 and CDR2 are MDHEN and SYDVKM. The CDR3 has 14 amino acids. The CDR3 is CASSKPDGLYEQYF. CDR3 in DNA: TGTGCCAGCAGTAAGCCAGACGGGCTTTACGAGCAGTACTTC.

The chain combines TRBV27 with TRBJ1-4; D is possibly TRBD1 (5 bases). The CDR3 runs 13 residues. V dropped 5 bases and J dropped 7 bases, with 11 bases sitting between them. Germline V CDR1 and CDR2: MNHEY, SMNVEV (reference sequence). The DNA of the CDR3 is TGTGCCAGCAGTGTAAGGGGAGCTGAAAAACTGTTTTTT. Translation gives CASSVRGAEKLFF. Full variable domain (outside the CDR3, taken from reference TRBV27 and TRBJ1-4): EAQVTQNPRYLITVTGKKLTVTCSQNMNHEYMSWYRQDPGLGLRQIYYSMNVEVTDKGDVPEGYKVSRKEKRNFPLILESPSPNQTSLYFCASSVRGAEKLFFGSGTQLSVL.

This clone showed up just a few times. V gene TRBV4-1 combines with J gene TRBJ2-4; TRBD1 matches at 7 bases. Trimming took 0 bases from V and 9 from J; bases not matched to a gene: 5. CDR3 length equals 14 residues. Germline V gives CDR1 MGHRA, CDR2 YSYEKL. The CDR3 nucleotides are TGCGCCAGCAGCCAAGATCAACAGGGGAGCATTCAGTACTTC. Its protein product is CASSQDQQGSIQYF.

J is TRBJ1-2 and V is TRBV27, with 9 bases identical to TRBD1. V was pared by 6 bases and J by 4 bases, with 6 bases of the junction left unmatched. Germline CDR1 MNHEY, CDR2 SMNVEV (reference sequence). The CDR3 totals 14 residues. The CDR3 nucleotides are TGTGCCAGCAGCCCCACGACAGGGGGCTATGGCTACACCTTC. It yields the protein CASSPTTGGYGYTF.

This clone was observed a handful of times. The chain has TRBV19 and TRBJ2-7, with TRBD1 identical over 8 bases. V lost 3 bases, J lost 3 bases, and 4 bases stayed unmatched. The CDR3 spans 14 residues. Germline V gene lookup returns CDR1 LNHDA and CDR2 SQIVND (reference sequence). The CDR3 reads CASSIQGANYEQYF. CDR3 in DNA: TGTGCCAGTAGTATCCAGGGGGCGAACTACGAGCAGTACTTC.

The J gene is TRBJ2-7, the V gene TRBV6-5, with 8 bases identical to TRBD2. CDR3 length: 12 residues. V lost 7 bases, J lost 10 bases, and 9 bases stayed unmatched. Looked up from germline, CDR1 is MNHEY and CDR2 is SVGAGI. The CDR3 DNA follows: TGTGCCAGCAATCTTCCGGGAGGGATACAGTACTTC. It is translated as CASNLPGGIQYF.

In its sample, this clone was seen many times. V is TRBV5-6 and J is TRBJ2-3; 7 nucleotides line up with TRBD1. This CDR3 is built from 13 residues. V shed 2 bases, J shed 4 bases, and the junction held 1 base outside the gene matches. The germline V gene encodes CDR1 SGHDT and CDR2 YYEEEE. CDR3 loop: CASSFTGADTQYF. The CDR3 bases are TGTGCCAGCAGCTTTACAGGGGCAGATACGCAGTATTTT.

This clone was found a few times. The CDR3 region is CASSTGHYNYGYTF. Here the CDR3 DNA reads TGTGCCAGCAGTACAGGACACTATAACTATGGCTACACCTTC. The chain recombines TRBV6-1 with TRBJ1-2, with TRBD1 as a possible D gene (5 bases). Germline V lookup: CDR1 MNHNS, CDR2 SASEGT. The CDR3 loop spans 14 amino acids. V lost 5 bases and J 1 base, leaving 11 bases between the germline ends.

This chain's CDR3 is CSARTVAKNIQYF. DNA of the CDR3: TGCAGCGCCCGGACAGTAGCCAAAAACATTCAGTACTTC. The chain recombines TRBV29-1 with TRBJ2-4; possible D gene TRBD1, 6 bases. The CDR3 is 13 amino acids. Trimming pared 7 bases from V and 0 bases from J, leaving 10 bases between. Germline V lookup: CDR1 SQVTM, CDR2 ANQGSEA.

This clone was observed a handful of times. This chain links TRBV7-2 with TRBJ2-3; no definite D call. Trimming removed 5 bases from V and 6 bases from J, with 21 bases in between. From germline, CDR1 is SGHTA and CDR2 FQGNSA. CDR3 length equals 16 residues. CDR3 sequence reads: CASSLPGGPRPDTQYF. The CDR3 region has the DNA TGTGCCAGCAGCCTCCCTGGCGGCCCGAGGCCGGATACGCAGTATTTT.